The TCR beta chain described here comes from a study of CD8 T cells in Susac syndrome. Findings of the study overall: The study recognized that its TCR sequencing and HLA analysis covered a relatively small number of individuals.

The CDR3 loop spans 14 amino acids. Trimming removed 5 bases from V and 4 bases from J, with 14 bases in between. Germline CDR1 is MRHNA and CDR2 is SNTAGT. CD8+ and CD4+ T cells were negatively isolated; TEMRA cells were FACS-enriched. RNA totalling about 0.45 to 1 ug underwent reverse transcription with random hexamers. MiXCR, applied by TCRdb to the immunoSEQ multiplex PCR reads, yields one record per CDR3 protein. The sample holds approximately 170,000 distinct CDR3 sequences, roughly nine tenths seen once. The sample holds one count of this clonotype. Its antigen is not known. Material for sequencing was CD4+ T cells from PBMCs. V gene TRBV6-4 combines with J gene TRBJ1-1; D is uncertain. This receptor was obtained from a human donor in good health. The CDR3 spells CASSYSEGSTEAFF. The CDR3 nucleotides are TGTGCCAGCAGTTATTCGGAGGGTAGCACTGAAGCTTTCTTT.